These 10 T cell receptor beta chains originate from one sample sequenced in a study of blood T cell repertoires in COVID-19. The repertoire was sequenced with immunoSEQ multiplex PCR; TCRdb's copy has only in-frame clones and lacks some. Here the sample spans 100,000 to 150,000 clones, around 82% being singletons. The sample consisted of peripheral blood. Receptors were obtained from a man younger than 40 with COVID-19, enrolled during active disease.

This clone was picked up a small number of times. DNA for the CDR3: TGTGCCAGCAGTCGAAGACAAGGTTGGAACACTGAAGCTTTCTTT. It codes for CASSRRQGWNTEAFF. V and J are TRBV6-2 or TRBV6-3 and TRBJ1-1, with D unclear. V dropped 5 bases and J dropped 1 base, with 14 bases sitting between them. Germline V lookup: CDR1 MNHEY, CDR2 SVGEGT. This CDR3 has 15 residues.

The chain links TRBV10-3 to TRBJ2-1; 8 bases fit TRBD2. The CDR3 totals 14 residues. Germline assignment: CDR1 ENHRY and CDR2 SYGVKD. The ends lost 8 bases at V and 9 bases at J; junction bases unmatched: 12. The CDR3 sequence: CAILGTGGIGEQFF. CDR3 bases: TGTGCCATCCTAGGGACGGGGGGGATCGGTGAGCAGTTCTTC.

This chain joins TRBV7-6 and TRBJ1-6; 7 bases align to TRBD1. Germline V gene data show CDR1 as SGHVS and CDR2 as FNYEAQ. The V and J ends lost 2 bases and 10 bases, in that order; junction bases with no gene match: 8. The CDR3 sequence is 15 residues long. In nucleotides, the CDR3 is TGTGCCAGCAGCTTAAGGGCAGGGGGAGGCTCACCCCTCCACTTT. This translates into CASSLRAGGGSPLHF.

Written as DNA, the CDR3 is TGCGCCAGCAGCTCTGGACTAGCGGGGACCTCTTACAATGAGCAGTTCTTC. Translating it yields CASSSGLAGTSYNEQFF. V is TRBV5-1 and J is TRBJ2-1, with 12 bases identical to TRBD2. There are 17 residues in the CDR3. The V gene end was trimmed by 3 bases and the J gene end by 4 bases; junction bases not matched to a gene: 8. Germline loops: CDR1 SGHRS, CDR2 YFSETQ.

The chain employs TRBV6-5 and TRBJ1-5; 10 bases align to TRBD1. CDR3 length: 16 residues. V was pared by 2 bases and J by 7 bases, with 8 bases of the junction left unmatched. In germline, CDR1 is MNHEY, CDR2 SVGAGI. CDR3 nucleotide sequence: TGTGCCAGCAGTTACAGACAGGGGGCGTTCGGGCAGCCCCAGCATTTT. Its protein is CASSYRQGAFGQPQHF.

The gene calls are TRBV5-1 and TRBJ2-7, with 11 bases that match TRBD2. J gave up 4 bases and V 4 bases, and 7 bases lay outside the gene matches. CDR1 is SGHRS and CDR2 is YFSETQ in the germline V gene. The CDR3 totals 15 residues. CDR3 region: CASSTVAGGPYEQYF. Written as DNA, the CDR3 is TGCGCCAGCAGCACTGTAGCGGGGGGGCCTTACGAGCAGTACTTC.

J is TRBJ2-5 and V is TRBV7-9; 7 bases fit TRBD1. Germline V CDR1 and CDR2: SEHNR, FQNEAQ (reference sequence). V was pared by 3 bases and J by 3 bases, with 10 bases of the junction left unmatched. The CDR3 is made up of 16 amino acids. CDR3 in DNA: TGTGCCAGCAGCTTGTCCCGTAGGGGGCTCGAAGAGACCCAGTACTTC. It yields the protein CASSLSRRGLEETQYF.

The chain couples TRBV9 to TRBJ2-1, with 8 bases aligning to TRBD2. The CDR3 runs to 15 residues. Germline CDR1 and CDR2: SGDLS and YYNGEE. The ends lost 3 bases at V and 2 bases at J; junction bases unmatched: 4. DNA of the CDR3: TGTGCCAGCAGCGCGGGAGGGCAACCCTACAATGAGCAGTTCTTC. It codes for CASSAGGQPYNEQFF.

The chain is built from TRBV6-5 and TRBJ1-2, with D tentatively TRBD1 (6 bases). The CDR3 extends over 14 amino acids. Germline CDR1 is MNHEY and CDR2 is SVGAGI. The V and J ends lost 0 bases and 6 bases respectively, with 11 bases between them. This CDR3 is CASSYSLGANGYTF. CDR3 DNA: TGTGCCAGCAGTTACTCCTTGGGGGCGAATGGCTACACCTTC.

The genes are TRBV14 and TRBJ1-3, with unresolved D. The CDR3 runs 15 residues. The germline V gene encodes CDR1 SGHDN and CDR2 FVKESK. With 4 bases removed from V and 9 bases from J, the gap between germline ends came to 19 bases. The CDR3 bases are TGTGCCAGCAGCCCACGGGTAATGGGTCTCGGCACCATATATTTT. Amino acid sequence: CASSPRVMGLGTIYF.